The following is a T cell receptor (beta chain) sequence with its context. Sequencing used immunoSEQ multiplex PCR; TCRdb keeps in-frame clones, though not all of them. The sample lists 70,000 to 100,000 clones; about 88% were seen once. This specimen belongs to a study of blood T cell repertoires in COVID-19. V lost 2 bases and J lost 4; bases outside the gene matches: 7. CDR3 length equals 17 residues. The germline V gene has CDR1 LGHDT and CDR2 YNNKEL (reference sequence). The chain combines TRBV3-1 (or the pseudogene TRBV3-2) with TRBJ2-5; 13 bases line up with TRBD2. This TCR was recovered from a woman aged 80 or older with active COVID-19. The sequenced material came from peripheral blood. This CDR3 reads CASSQLTSGRAVETQYF. The CDR3 bases are TGTGCCAGCAGCCAACTCACTAGCGGGAGGGCCGTAGAGACCCAGTACTTC.